What follows are 21 T cell receptor beta chains derived from one specimen sequenced in a study of T cell responses to AZD1222 COVID-19 vaccine. Some clones are missing from TCRdb's copy, which holds only in-frame ones; the method was immunoSEQ multiplex PCR. The sample carries under 150,000 clones, roughly 90% recorded once. Sequences were derived from peripheral blood, sampled on day 0 of AZD1222 vaccination. The receptors were sampled from an adult in good health.

The genes are TRBV10-3 and TRBJ2-7; 7 nucleotides line up with TRBD1. The ends lost 3 bases at V and 7 bases at J; junction bases unmatched: 12. This CDR3 spans 15 amino acids. Germline V CDR1 and CDR2: ENHRY, SYGVKD. The CDR3 here is CAISDSETGRWEQYF. Written as DNA, the CDR3 is TGTGCCATCAGTGACTCCGAGACAGGGCGATGGGAGCAGTACTTC.

The genes are TRBV6-4 and TRBJ1-6; D not certain. The CDR3 runs 14 residues. Germline assignment: CDR1 MRHNA and CDR2 SNTAGT. V lost 4 bases and J 9 bases, leaving 13 bases between the germline ends. The CDR3, as DNA: TGTGCCAGCAGTGTCGCGGGGTTAAGTTCACCCCTCCACTTT. Encoded protein: CASSVAGLSSPLHF.

This clone was detected once. The chain links TRBV3-1 (or the pseudogene TRBV3-2) to TRBJ1-1; D remains unclear. V was cut by 2 bases and J by 1 base, with 11 bases left in between. Germline V lookup: CDR1 LGHDT, CDR2 YNNKEL (reference sequence). This CDR3 comprises 15 residues. The CDR3 region is CASSQFVTSNTEAFF. The DNA for the CDR3 is TGTGCCAGCAGCCAATTTGTCACCTCGAACACTGAAGCTTTCTTT.

The J gene is TRBJ2-3, the V gene TRBV28, with a possible D match to TRBD2 (6 bases). CDR1 is MDHEN, CDR2 SYDVKM, per germline. V lost 7 bases and J lost 2, with 16 bases in between. The CDR3 loop spans 15 amino acids. CDR3 in amino acids: CASITASGFTDTQYF. The CDR3 DNA follows: TGTGCCAGCATAACGGCCAGCGGGTTCACAGATACGCAGTATTTT.

This clone has more than one count but fewer than ten. The genes are TRBV27 and TRBJ2-1, with 11 bases matching TRBD2. V shed 1 base and J 7 bases; nucleotides not matched to a gene: 9. CDR3 length: 17 amino acids. From germline, CDR1 is MNHEY and CDR2 SMNVEV (reference sequence). CDR3 sequence (DNA): TGTGCCAGCAGTTTATGGGTAGCGGGGGGGCGACCTAATGAGCAGTTCTTC. Amino acids: CASSLWVAGGRPNEQFF.

The chain uses TRBV5-6 and TRBJ2-1, with 10 bases lining up with TRBD2. Germline trimming cut 0 bases from V and 6 bases from J; bases unmatched to any gene: 6. The CDR3 sequence is 16 residues long. Looked up from germline, CDR1 is SGHDT and CDR2 is YYEEEE. This CDR3 is CASSLAGLAVFNEQFF. Written as DNA, the CDR3 is TGTGCCAGCAGCTTGGCCGGACTAGCGGTTTTCAATGAGCAGTTCTTC. The entire variable domain, with the rest obtained from reference TRBV5-6 and TRBJ2-1, is as follows: DAGVTQSPTHLIKTRGQQVTLRCSPKSGHDTVSWYQQALGQGPQFIFQYYEEEERQRGNFPDRFSGHQFPNYSSELNVNALLLGDSALYLCASSLAGLAVFNEQFFGPGTRLTVL.

The chain joins TRBV13 to TRBJ1-1; no clear D gene. CDR1 is PRHDT, CDR2 FYEKMQ, per germline (reference sequence). The CDR3 runs 12 residues. Trimming removed 5 bases at V and 7 bases at J, with 11 bases between. CDR3 nucleotides: TGTGCCAGCAGCCCCATGGGCAGTGAAGCTTTCTTT. It yields the protein CASSPMGSEAFF.

The chain is built from TRBV5-4 and TRBJ2-2, with D perhaps matching TRBD1 (5 bases). There are 15 residues in the CDR3. V gave up 0 bases and J gave up 1 base, with 7 bases separating them. Germline values: CDR1 SGHNT, CDR2 YYREEE (reference sequence). This CDR3 reads CASSLEGQNTGELFF. The CDR3 coding sequence is TGTGCCAGCAGCTTGGAAGGACAGAACACCGGGGAGCTGTTTTTT.

The DNA of the CDR3 is TGTGCCAGCAGCAGAGGGGTTTACGAGCAGTACTTC. Its translation is CASSRGVYEQYF. The chain recombines TRBV5-4 with TRBJ2-7; tentatively, D is TRBD1 or TRBD2 (5 bases each). This CDR3 is 12 amino acids long. V lost 4 bases and J lost 4, with 9 bases in between. The germline CDR1 and CDR2 sequences are SGHNT and YYREEE (reference sequence).

The V call is TRBV14, the J call TRBJ2-3; D might be TRBD1 or TRBD2, each matching 5 bases. V was trimmed by 4 bases and J by 8 bases, leaving 13 bases between them. Germline V gives CDR1 SGHDN, CDR2 FVKESK. This CDR3 region has 13 residues. The CDR3 region is CASSLLAGGTQYF. In DNA, the CDR3 is TGTGCCAGCAGCCTACTGGCTGGGGGTACGCAGTATTTT.

This chain uses TRBV19 with TRBJ2-5; the match to TRBD1 covers 9 bases. With 5 bases clipped from V and 5 bases from J, the junction kept 12 bases outside the gene matches. This CDR3 comprises 16 residues. Per germline, CDR1 LNHDA and CDR2 SQIVND (reference sequence). CDR3 residues: CASSPGPGQGRETQYF. Written as DNA, the CDR3 is TGTGCCAGTAGTCCGGGACCGGGACAGGGACGGGAGACCCAGTACTTC.

V and J are TRBV5-6 and TRBJ2-7; the D gene is possibly TRBD2 (6 bases). The CDR3 is 15 amino acids. Germline CDR1 SGHDT, CDR2 YYEEEE. V lost 9 bases and J 0 bases, leaving 19 bases between the germline ends. DNA of the CDR3: TGTGCCACATCCTACGAGGCTAGCGTCTCCTACGAGCAGTACTTC. This codes for CATSYEASVSYEQYF.

The V and J genes are TRBV9 and TRBJ1-5, with D tentatively TRBD1 (5 bases). Germline V lookup: CDR1 SGDLS, CDR2 YYNGEE. V lost 0 bases and J lost 7, with 14 bases in between. The CDR3 is made up of 15 amino acids. The DNA of the CDR3 is TGTGCCAGCAGCGTAGCTACGGGGGACGGGCAGCCCCAGCATTTT. Amino acid sequence: CASSVATGDGQPQHF.

The chain uses TRBV3-1 (or the pseudogene TRBV3-2) and TRBJ1-1, with D maybe TRBD1 (5 bases). The CDR3 totals 14 residues. Per germline, CDR1 LGHDT and CDR2 YNNKEL (reference sequence). V was cut by 3 bases and J by 1 base, with 9 bases left in between. DNA for the CDR3: TGTGCCAGCAGCCAGGGGCAGAGGAACACTGAAGCTTTCTTT. Its protein product is CASSQGQRNTEAFF.

This chain uses TRBV28 with TRBJ1-2; 9 nucleotides align to TRBD1. Germline V CDR1 and CDR2: MDHEN, SYDVKM. J was trimmed by 2 bases and V by 7 bases; bases with no gene match: 11. The CDR3 is made up of 16 amino acids. CDR3 DNA sequence: TGTGCCAGCAACGGGCCTCCGGGGACAGGGAACTATGGCTACACCTTC. As protein: CASNGPPGTGNYGYTF.

The gene calls are TRBV10-3 and TRBJ1-1; D call uncertain. Germline-derived CDR1 and CDR2 are ENHRY and SYGVKD. Between the trimmed V and J ends, which lost 7 bases and 5 bases, there was a span of 17 bases. CDR3 length equals 14 residues. CDR3 in amino acids: CAINPGPEGTEAFF. The CDR3 nucleotides are TGTGCCATCAACCCGGGCCCCGAAGGGACTGAAGCTTTCTTT.

The chain is built from TRBV12-3 or TRBV12-4 and TRBJ1-1; D is perhaps TRBD1 (5 bases). V was clipped by 3 bases and J by 12 bases, with 11 bases between them. The CDR3 consists of 11 residues. CDR3 DNA: TGTGCCAGCAGTTTGGGGGGGGGTTCTTTCTTT. Translation gives CASSLGGGSFF.

The chain recombines TRBV19 with TRBJ1-6; possible D gene TRBD1, 5 bases. Germline V gives CDR1 LNHDA, CDR2 SQIVND (reference sequence). The CDR3 spans 16 residues. V lost 4 bases to trimming and J lost 0 bases, with 10 bases between them. The CDR3 coding sequence is TGTGCCAGTAGTAAACAGGCCAGCTCCTATAATTCACCCCTCCACTTT. Translated, it gives CASSKQASSYNSPLHF. Filled out from reference TRBV19 and TRBJ1-6, the complete variable domain reads DGGITQSPKYLFRKEGQNVTLSCEQNLNHDAMYWYRQDPGQGLRLIYYSQIVNDFQKGDIAEGYSVSREKKESFPLTVTSAQKNPTAFYLCASSKQASSYNSPLHFGNGTRLTVT.

The CDR3 nucleotides are TGTGCCAGCAGCCCGGGGACAGTCACCGGGGAGCTGTTTTTT. This gives the protein CASSPGTVTGELFF. The rearrangement uses TRBV11-3 and TRBJ2-2; 7 nucleotides line up with TRBD1. CDR1 is SGHNT and CDR2 is YENEEA in the germline V gene. The length of the CDR3 is 14 residues. Unmatched junction bases numbered 4, after V lost 5 bases and J lost 4 bases.

The rearrangement links TRBV5-1 to TRBJ2-5; D possibly matches TRBD1 or TRBD2 (6 bases each). Germline CDR1 reads SGHRS; CDR2 reads YFSETQ. There are 14 residues in the CDR3. Trimming shortened V by 4 bases and J by 5 bases, and 15 bases separated the two germline ends. In nucleotides, the CDR3 is TGCGCCAGCAGCCCAGGGGCAGGGAGGGAGACCCAGTACTTC. Translated, it gives CASSPGAGRETQYF.

The chain uses TRBV5-1 and TRBJ2-2; possibly TRBD1 for D (6 bases). This CDR3 is 15 amino acids long. Trimming shortened V by 7 bases and J by 2 bases, and 15 bases separated the two germline ends. Germline CDR1 SGHRS, CDR2 YFSETQ. The CDR3 here is CASRSGTPNTGELFF. The CDR3 coding sequence is TGCGCCAGCCGATCCGGGACACCCAACACCGGGGAGCTGTTTTTT.